The clone carrying this T cell receptor (beta chain) occurred a few times. The method was immunoSEQ multiplex PCR; TCRdb's version includes in-frame clones alone and lacks a portion of them. The table shows about 68,000 clones, with 70% to 90% occurring only once. These data come from a study of neoadjuvant anti-PD-1 for oral cavity cancer. Germline CDR1 is WNHNN and CDR2 is SYGVQD (reference sequence). The length of the CDR3 is 15 residues. The trim removed 4 bases at V and 3 bases at J, leaving 8 bases unmatched. Time point: after neoadjuvant nivolumab, at surgical resection. Sequences were derived from PBMCs, sampled after nivolumab (anti-PD-1) treatment. This sequence was found in a person aged 40 to 85 with oral cavity squamous cell carcinoma. This rearrangement joins TRBV10-1 to TRBJ2-7; 8 nucleotides match TRBD1. CDR3: CASSATDRDHYEQYF. Written as DNA, the CDR3 is TGCGCCAGCAGTGCGACGGACAGGGACCACTACGAGCAGTACTTC.